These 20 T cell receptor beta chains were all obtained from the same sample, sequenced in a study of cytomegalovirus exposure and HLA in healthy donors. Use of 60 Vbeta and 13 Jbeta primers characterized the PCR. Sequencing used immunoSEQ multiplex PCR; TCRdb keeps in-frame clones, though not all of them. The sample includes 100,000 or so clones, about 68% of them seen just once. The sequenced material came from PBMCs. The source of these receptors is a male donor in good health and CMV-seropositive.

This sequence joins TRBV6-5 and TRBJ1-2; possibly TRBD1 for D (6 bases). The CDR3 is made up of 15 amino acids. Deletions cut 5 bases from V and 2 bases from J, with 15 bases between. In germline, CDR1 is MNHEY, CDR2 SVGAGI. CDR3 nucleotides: TGTGCCAGCAGTGGCGGCCTGGGACAAAACTATGGCTACACCTTC. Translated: CASSGGLGQNYGYTF.

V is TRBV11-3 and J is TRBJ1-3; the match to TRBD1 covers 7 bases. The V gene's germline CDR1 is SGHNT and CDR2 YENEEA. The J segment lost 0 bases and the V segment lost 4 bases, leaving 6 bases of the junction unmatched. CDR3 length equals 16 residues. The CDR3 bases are TGTGCCAGCAGCTGGCTCCGGGACAGCTCTGGAAACACCATATATTTT. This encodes CASSWLRDSSGNTIYF.

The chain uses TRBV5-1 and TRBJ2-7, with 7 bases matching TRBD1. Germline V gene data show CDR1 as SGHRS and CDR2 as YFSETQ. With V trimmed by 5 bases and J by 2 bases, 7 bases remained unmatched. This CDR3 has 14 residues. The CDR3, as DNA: TGCGCCAGCAGGCCCGACACAGGGGCCTACGAGCAGTACTTC. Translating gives CASRPDTGAYEQYF.

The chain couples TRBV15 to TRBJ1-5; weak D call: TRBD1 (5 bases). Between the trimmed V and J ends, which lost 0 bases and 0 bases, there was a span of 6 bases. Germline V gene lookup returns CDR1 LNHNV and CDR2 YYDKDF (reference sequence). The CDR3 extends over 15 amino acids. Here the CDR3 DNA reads TGTGCCACCAGCAGAGAGGGGGGTAGCAATCAGCCCCAGCATTTT. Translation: CATSREGGSNQPQHF.

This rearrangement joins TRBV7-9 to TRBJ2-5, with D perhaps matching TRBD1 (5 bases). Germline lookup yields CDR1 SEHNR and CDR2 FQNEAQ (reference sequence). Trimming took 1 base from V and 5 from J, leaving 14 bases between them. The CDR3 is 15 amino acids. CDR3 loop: CASSLVLQGWETQYF. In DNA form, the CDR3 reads TGTGCCAGCAGCTTAGTTCTTCAGGGATGGGAGACCCAGTACTTC. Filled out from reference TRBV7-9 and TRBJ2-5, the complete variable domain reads DTGVSQNPRHKITKRGQNVTFRCDPISEHNRLYWYRQTLGQGPEFLTYFQNEAQLEKSRLLSDRFSAERPKGSFSTLEIQRTEQGDSAMYLCASSLVLQGWETQYFGPGTRLLVL.

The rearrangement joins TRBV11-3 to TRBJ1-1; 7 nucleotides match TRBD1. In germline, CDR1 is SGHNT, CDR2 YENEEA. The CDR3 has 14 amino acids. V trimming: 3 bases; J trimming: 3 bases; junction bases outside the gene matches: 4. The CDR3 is CASSFGTDHTEAFF. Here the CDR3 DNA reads TGTGCCAGCAGCTTCGGGACAGACCACACTGAAGCTTTCTTT.

The CDR3 protein is CASGSSPGTGQLTGELFF. The CDR3 nucleotides read TGTGCCAGCGGTTCCTCTCCCGGGACAGGGCAGCTCACCGGGGAGCTGTTTTTT. The chain recombines TRBV7-9 with TRBJ2-2, with TRBD1 identical over 9 bases. The germline CDR1 and CDR2 sequences are SEHNR and FQNEAQ (reference sequence). The CDR3 has 18 residues. The J segment lost 4 bases and the V segment lost 8 bases, leaving 17 bases of the junction unmatched.

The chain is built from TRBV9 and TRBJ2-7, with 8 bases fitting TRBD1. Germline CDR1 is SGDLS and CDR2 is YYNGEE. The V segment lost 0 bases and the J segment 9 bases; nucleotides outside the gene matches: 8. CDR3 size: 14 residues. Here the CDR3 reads CASSVADRAGGQYF. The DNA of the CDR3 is TGTGCCAGCAGCGTAGCGGACAGGGCCGGAGGGCAGTACTTC.

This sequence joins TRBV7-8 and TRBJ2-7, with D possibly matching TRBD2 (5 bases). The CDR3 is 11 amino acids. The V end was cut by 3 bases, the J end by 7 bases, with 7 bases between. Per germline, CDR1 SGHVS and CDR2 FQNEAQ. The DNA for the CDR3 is TGTGCCAGCAGCTTCGGGGAAGAGCAGTACTTC. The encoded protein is CASSFGEEQYF.

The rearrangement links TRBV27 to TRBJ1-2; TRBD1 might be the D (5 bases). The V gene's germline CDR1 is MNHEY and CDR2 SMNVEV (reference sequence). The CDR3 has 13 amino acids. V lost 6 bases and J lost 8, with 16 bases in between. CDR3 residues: CASRAGRITGYTF. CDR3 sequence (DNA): TGTGCCAGCAGGGCAGGGAGGATCACGGGCTACACCTTC.

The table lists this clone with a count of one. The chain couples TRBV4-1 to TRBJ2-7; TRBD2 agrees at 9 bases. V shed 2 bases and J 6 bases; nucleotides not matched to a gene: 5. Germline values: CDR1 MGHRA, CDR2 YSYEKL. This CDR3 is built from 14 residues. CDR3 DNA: TGCGCCAGCAGCCAAATGACAGCGGGGGGCGAGCAGTACTTC. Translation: CASSQMTAGGEQYF.

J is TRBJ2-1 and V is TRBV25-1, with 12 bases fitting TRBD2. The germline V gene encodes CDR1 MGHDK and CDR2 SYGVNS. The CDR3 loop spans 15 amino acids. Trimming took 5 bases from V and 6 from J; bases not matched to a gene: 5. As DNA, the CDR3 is TGTGCCAGCAGTCCCTGGACTAGCGGGGTCAATGAGCAGTTCTTC. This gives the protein CASSPWTSGVNEQFF.

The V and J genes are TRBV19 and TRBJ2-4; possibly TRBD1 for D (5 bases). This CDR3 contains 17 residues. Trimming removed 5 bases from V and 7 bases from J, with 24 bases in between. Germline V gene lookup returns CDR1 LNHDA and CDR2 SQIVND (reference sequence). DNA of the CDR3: TGTGCCAGTAGTCCCAGCCGACCCAGGGAAGAGGAGAACATTCAGTACTTC. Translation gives CASSPSRPREEENIQYF.

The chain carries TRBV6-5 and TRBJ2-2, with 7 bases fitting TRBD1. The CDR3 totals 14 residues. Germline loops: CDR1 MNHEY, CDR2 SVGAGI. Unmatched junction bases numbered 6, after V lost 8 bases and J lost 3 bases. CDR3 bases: TGTGCCAGCGGGAGACAGGGAGACACCGGGGAGCTGTTTTTT. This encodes CASGRQGDTGELFF.

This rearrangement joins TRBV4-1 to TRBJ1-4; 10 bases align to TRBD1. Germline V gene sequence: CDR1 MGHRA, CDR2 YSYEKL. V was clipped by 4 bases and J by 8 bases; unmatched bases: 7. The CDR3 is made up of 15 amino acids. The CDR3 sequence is CASSPGTGVWEKLFF. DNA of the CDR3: TGCGCCAGCAGCCCCGGGACAGGGGTCTGGGAAAAACTGTTTTTT.

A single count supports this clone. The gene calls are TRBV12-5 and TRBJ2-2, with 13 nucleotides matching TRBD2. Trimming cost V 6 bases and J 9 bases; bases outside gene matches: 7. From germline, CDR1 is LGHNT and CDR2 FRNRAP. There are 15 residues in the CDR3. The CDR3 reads CASGPRTSGGWELFF. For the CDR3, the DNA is TGTGCTAGTGGGCCACGGACTAGCGGGGGCTGGGAGCTGTTTTTT.

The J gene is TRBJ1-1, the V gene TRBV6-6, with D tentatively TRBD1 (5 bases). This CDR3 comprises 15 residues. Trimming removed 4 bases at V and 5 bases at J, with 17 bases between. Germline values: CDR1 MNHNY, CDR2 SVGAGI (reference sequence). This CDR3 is CASSFTGPGKTEAFF. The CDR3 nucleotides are TGTGCCAGCAGTTTCACCGGGCCAGGGAAAACTGAAGCTTTCTTT.

As DNA, the CDR3 is TGTGCCAGCAGCGTCTCTGGGACAGGGAATGAAAAACTGTTTTTT. Translating gives CASSVSGTGNEKLFF. The chain carries TRBV9 and TRBJ1-4; 9 bases match TRBD1. From germline, CDR1 is SGDLS and CDR2 YYNGEE. V lost 2 bases to trimming and J lost 5 bases; unmatched junction nucleotides: 4. This CDR3 has 15 residues. Full variable domain (outside the CDR3, taken from reference TRBV9 and TRBJ1-4): DSGVTQTPKHLITATGQRVTLRCSPRSGDLSVYWYQQSLDQGLQFLIQYYNGEERAKGNILERFSAQQFPDLHSELNLSSLELGDSALYFCASSVSGTGNEKLFFGSGTQLSVL.

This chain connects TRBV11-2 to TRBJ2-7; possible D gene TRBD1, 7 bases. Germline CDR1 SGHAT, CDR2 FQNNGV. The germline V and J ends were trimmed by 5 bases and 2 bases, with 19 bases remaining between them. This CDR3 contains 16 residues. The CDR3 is CASSPGGAGGTYEQYF. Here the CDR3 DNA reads TGTGCCAGCAGCCCTGGTGGGGCAGGGGGGACCTACGAGCAGTACTTC.

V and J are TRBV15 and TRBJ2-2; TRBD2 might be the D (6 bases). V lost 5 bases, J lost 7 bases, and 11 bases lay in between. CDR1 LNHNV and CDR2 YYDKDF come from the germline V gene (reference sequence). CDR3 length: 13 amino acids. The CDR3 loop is CATSRWRVGELFF. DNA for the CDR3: TGTGCCACCAGCCGGTGGAGGGTCGGGGAGCTGTTTTTT.